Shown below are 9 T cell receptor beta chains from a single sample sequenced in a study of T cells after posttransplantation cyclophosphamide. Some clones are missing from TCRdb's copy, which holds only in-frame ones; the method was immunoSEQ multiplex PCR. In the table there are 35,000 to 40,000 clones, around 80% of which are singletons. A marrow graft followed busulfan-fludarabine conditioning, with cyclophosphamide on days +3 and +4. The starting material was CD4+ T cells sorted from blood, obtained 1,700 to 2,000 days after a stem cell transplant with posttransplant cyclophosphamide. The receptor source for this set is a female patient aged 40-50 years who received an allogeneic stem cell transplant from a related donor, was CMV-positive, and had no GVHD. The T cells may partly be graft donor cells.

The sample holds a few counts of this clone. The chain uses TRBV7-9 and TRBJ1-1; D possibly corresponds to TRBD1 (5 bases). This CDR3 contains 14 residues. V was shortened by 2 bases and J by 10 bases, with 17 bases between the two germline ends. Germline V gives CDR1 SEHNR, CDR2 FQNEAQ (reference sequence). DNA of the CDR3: TGTGCCAGCAGCTTAAGTGGCAGGGATGGTTCAGCTTTCTTT. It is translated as CASSLSGRDGSAFF.

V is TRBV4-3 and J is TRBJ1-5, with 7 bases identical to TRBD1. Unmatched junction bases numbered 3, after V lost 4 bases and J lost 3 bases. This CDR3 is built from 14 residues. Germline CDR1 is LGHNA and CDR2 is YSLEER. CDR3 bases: TGCGCCAGCAGCCGCGGACAGGTCAATCAGCCCCAGCATTTT. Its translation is CASSRGQVNQPQHF.

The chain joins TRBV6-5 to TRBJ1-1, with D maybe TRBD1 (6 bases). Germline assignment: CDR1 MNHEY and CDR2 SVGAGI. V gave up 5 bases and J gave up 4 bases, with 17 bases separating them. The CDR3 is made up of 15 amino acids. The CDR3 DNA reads TGTGCCAGCAGTCCAACACAGGGTTTGGTCACTGAAGCTTTCTTT. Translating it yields CASSPTQGLVTEAFF.

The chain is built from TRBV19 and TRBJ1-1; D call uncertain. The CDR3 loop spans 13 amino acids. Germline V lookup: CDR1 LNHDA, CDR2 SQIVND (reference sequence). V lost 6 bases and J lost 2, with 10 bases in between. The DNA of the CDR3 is TGTGCCAGTAGCCCTTCCCTAAACACTGAAGCTTTCTTT. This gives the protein CASSPSLNTEAFF.

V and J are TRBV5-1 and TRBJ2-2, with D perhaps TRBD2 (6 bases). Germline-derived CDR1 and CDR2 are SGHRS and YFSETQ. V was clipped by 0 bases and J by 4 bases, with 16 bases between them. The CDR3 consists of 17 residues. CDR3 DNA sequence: TGCGCCAGCAGCTTGGATTCGCGACTAGGGGTCACCGGGGAGCTGTTTTTT. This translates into CASSLDSRLGVTGELFF.

The CDR3 here is CASSSTGRAEAFF. The CDR3 coding sequence is TGTGCCAGCAGCTCCACCGGGAGGGCTGAAGCTTTCTTT. The chain is built from TRBV7-2 and TRBJ1-1; D unresolved. This CDR3 region has 13 residues. The V gene lost 4 bases and the J gene lost 6 bases, with 12 bases spanning the gap. From germline, CDR1 is SGHTA and CDR2 FQGNSA.

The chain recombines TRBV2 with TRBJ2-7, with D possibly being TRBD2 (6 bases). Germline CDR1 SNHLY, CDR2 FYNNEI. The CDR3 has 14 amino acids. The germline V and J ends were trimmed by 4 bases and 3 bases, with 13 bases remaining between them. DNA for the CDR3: TGTGCCAGCAGTGTTGGGGGAGGCCTCTACGAGCAGTACTTC. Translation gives CASSVGGGLYEQYF.

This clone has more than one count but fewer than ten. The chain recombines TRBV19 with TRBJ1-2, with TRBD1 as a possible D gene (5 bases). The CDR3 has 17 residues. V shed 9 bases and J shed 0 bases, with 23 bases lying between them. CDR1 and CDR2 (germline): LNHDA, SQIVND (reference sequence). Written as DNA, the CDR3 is TGTGCCAGCGCGGGACGGATGATTAACGACCCTAACTATGGCTACACCTTC. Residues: CASAGRMINDPNYGYTF. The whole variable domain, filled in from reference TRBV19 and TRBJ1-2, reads DGGITQSPKYLFRKEGQNVTLSCEQNLNHDAMYWYRQDPGQGLRLIYYSQIVNDFQKGDIAEGYSVSREKKESFPLTVTSAQKNPTAFYLCASAGRMINDPNYGYTFGSGTRLTVV.

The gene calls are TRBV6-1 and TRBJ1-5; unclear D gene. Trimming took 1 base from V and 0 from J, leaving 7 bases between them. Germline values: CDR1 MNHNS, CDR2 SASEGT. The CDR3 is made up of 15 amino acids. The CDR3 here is CASSEVNYSNQPQHF. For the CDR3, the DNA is TGTGCCAGCAGTGAAGTGAACTATAGCAATCAGCCCCAGCATTTT.